This T cell receptor beta chain comes out of a study of T cells in Graves' hyperthyroidism and ophthalmopathy. The CDR3 has 12 residues. Per the germline V gene, CDR1 is MGHRA and CDR2 is YSYEKL. Trimming took off 3 bases at V and 3 bases at J, with 3 bases between the two ends. What was amplified from RNA transcripts were TCR beta CDR3 regions. The HTBI primer set served for first-round RT-PCR of the TCR CDR3. MiXCR, run by TCRdb on the multiplex PCR reads, gives a single entry per CDR3 protein. The sample holds around 520,000 distinct CDR3 sequences; about 14% are singletons and the top ten take approximately 15%.

This clonotype was sampled from a woman in her 40s with Graves' hyperthyroidism. The sequenced material came from blood. This chain links TRBV4-1 with TRBJ2-1; D unclear. The DNA for the CDR3 is TGCGCCAGCAGCCAGATCTACAATGAGCAGTTCTTC. It codes for CASSQIYNEQFF.